Listed below are T cell receptor beta chains from one sample, sequenced in a study of cytomegalovirus exposure and HLA in healthy donors. Only in-frame clones appear in the TCRdb table, and some are missing; sequencing was by immunoSEQ multiplex PCR. The sample contains 150,000 to 200,000 clones, 86% of which appear only once. Sequencing was performed on PBMCs. These receptors all come from a woman aged 18-29 years in good health and CMV-seronegative. Both conserved end residues are part of each CDR3. D genes are given only for firm matches. Some rows mark clone size as missing; the rest say once, few, many or name a class of expanded clone.

J gene,clone size,D gene,V gene,CDR3 DNA,CDR3 protein
TRBJ2-7,NA,NA,TRBV30,TGTGCCTGGACGGCAGGGGGGTACGAGCAGTACTTC,CAWTAGGYEQYF
TRBJ1-5,once,TRBD1,TRBV6-1,TGTGCCAGCAGGCTGGACAGGATCCAGCCCCAGCATTTT,CASRLDRIQPQHF
TRBJ1-1,NA,NA,TRBV6-6,TGTGCCAGCAGTTACAGGCCGGAGGACACTGAAGCTTTCTTT,CASSYRPEDTEAFF
TRBJ1-3,NA,TRBD1,TRBV18,TGTGCCAGCTCACCTGGACAGGCAAGCTCTGGAAACACCATATATTTT,CASSPGQASSGNTIYF
TRBJ2-5,once,TRBD1,TRBV6-1,TGTGCCAGCAGTCCCGGGACAGGGGAGGGGGAGACCCAGTACTTC,CASSPGTGEGETQYF
TRBJ2-1,once,TRBD2,TRBV5-1,TGCGCCAGCAGCCCTCGGGGGGTTGGTGAGCAGTTCTTC,CASSPRGVGEQFF
TRBJ2-1,NA,TRBD2,TRBV7-2,TGTGCCAGCAGCCCCGCCGGCGGGAGCTCCTACAATGAGCAGTTCTTC,CASSPAGGSSYNEQFF
TRBJ2-7,few,NA,TRBV5-1,TGCGCCAGCAGCCCGGGACTCCCCTACATGGGTGAGCAGTACTTC,CASSPGLPYMGEQYF
TRBJ2-3,once,TRBD2,TRBV7-9,TGTGCCAGCAGCTTATCCCCAGGGACTAGCGGGAGGGCAGATACGCAGTATTTT,CASSLSPGTSGRADTQYF
TRBJ2-7,NA,TRBD2,TRBV4-2,TGTGCCAGCAGCCATGATGGACTAGCGGGGATCTACGAGCAGTACTTC,CASSHDGLAGIYEQYF
TRBJ2-1,NA,TRBD1,TRBV4-3,TGCGCCAGCAGCCAAACCGGGACAGTGACCTACAATGAGCAGTTCTTC,CASSQTGTVTYNEQFF
TRBJ1-3,NA,TRBD1,TRBV7-6,TGTGCCAGCAGCCCGACAGGGGGCGGGAGAAACACCATATATTTT,CASSPTGGGRNTIYF
TRBJ1-5,NA,NA,TRBV2,TGTGCCAGCAGTGAAGGACAGGTCAATCAGCCCCAGCATTTT,CASSEGQVNQPQHF
TRBJ2-7,NA,NA,TRBV4-3,TGCGCCAGCAGCCAACGGGTTTCCTACGAGCAGTACTTC,CASSQRVSYEQYF
TRBJ1-1,NA,TRBD1,TRBV27,TGTGCCAGCAGTTTATCAAGGGGGCAGGGCACTGAAGCTTTCTTT,CASSLSRGQGTEAFF
TRBJ1-2,NA,NA,TRBV30,TGTGCCTGGAGGCCTGCGGGGGCGGGCTACACCTTC,CAWRPAGAGYTF
TRBJ1-1,NA,NA,TRBV6-5,TGTGCCAGCAGTTTCTCTAGGAGCACTGAAGCTTTCTTT,CASSFSRSTEAFF
TRBJ2-7,NA,TRBD2,TRBV4-3,TGCGCCAGCAGCCAAGATTGGGGGGGTTCCTACGAGCAGTACTTC,CASSQDWGGSYEQYF
TRBJ2-3,NA,NA,TRBV19,TGTGCCAGTAGTGATAAACACACAGATACGCAGTATTTT,CASSDKHTDTQYF
TRBJ1-4,few,NA,TRBV6-1,TGTGCCAGCAGTGGTGGGGAGGGTAATGAAAAACTGTTTTTT,CASSGGEGNEKLFF
TRBJ2-7,once,NA,TRBV2,TGTGCCAGCAATTTAGAGGGTACCTACGAGCAGTACTTC,CASNLEGTYEQYF